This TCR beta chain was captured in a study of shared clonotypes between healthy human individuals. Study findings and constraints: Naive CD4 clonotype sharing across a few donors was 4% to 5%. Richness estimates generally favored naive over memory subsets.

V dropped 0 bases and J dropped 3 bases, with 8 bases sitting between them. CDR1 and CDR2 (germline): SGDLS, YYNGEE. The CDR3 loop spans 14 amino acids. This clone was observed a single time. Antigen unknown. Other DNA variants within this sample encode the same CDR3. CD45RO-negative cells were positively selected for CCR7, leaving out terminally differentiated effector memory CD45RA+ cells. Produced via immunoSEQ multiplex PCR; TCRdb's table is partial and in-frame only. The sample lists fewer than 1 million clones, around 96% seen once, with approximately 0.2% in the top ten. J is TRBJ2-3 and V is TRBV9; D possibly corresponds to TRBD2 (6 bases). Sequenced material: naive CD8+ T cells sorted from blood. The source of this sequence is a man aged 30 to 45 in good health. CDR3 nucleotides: TGTGCCAGCAGCGTAGTCGGAGGGACAGATACGCAGTATTTT. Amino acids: CASSVVGGTDTQYF.